The source of this T cell receptor (beta chain) is a study of T cells after yellow fever vaccination. This clonotype was observed a handful of times. Its antigen is not known. Germline CDR1 and CDR2: SGDLS and YYNGEE. The length of the CDR3 is 18 residues. Trimming left V 0 bases short and J 6 bases short, with 22 bases between. One entry per CDR3 protein results from TCRdb running MiXCR on the 5' RACE reads. In the table there are some 600,000 distinct CDR3 sequences, about 12% of which are singletons. Study findings and constraints: Clonotypes appearing in both CD4 and CD8 compartments existed, and their share was small. A faster peak, day 5 versus 15, was reached by the weaker secondary response. Reappearance after the booster was observed for most primary-vaccination clones (about 95% CD4, roughly 90% CD8).

The gene calls are TRBV9 and TRBJ2-1, with D possibly being TRBD1 (5 bases). This sample comprised PBMCs, obtained on the day of the yellow fever booster vaccination. This receptor was obtained from a man younger than 40 who received the YFV17D yellow fever vaccine. The CDR3 loop is CASSVATGLALGANEQFF. The CDR3 bases are TGTGCCAGCAGCGTAGCTACCGGCTTAGCCCTTGGGGCCAATGAGCAGTTCTTC. The variable domain in full, with the rest retrieved from reference TRBV9 and TRBJ2-1, is DSGVTQTPKHLITATGQRVTLRCSPRSGDLSVYWYQQSLDQGLQFLIQYYNGEERAKGNILERFSAQQFPDLHSELNLSSLELGDSALYFCASSVATGLALGANEQFFGPGTRLTVL.